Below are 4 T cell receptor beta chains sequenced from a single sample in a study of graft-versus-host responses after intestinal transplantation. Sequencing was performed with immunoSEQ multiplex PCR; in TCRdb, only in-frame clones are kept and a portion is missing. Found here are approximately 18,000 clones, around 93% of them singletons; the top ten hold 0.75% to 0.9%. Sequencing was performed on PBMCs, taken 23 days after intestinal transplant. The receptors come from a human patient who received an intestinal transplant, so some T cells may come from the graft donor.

CDR3 in amino acids: CASSPTSGRAWGITGELFF. The CDR3 DNA reads TGTGCCAGCAGCCCTACTAGCGGGAGGGCCTGGGGTATCACCGGGGAGCTGTTTTTT. The chain carries TRBV11-1 and TRBJ2-2, with TRBD2 identical over 13 bases. The V and J ends lost 5 bases and 4 bases, in that order; junction bases with no gene match: 13. Germline values: CDR1 SGHAT, CDR2 FQDESV (reference sequence). The CDR3 runs 19 residues.

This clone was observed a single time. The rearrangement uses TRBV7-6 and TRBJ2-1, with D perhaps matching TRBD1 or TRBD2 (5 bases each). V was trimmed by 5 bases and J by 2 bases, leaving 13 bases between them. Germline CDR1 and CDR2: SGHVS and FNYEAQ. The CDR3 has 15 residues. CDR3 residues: CASSLQAGPYNEQFF. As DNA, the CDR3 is TGTGCCAGCAGCCTACAGGCGGGCCCCTACAATGAGCAGTTCTTC.

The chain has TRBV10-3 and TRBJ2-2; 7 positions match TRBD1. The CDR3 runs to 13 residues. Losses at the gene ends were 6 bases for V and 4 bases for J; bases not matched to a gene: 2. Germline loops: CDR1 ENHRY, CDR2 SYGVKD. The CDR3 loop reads CAISPGGTGELFF. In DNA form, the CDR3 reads TGTGCCATCAGCCCAGGGGGCACCGGGGAGCTGTTTTTT.

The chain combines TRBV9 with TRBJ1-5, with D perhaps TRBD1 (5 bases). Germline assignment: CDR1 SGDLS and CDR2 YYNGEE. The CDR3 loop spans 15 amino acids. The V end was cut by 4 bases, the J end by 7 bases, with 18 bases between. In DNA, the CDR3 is TGTGCCAGCAGCCCCGGGGGGGGTTCGCACCAGCCCCAGCATTTT. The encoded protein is CASSPGGGSHQPQHF.